A single sample gave rise to the 12 T cell receptor beta chains below, sequenced in a study of T cells in Graves' hyperthyroidism and ophthalmopathy. RNA transcripts yielded amplified TCR beta CDR3 regions. The HTBI primer set was used in a first-round RT-PCR of the TCR CDR3. TCRdb ran MiXCR on the multiplex PCR reads and lists one entry per CDR3 protein. The sample lists around 450,000 distinct CDR3 sequences, about a sixth seen once, with roughly 7.4% in the top ten. The material sequenced was blood. The source is a woman between 18 and 29 years old with Graves' hyperthyroidism.

This clonotype was observed many times. V usage is TRBV20-1 and J usage is TRBJ2-7; D unresolved. Germline V gene lookup returns CDR1 DFQATT and CDR2 SNEGSKA (reference sequence). V was trimmed by 1 base and J by 7 bases, leaving 11 bases between them. There are 12 residues in the CDR3. CDR3 amino acids: CSARASGEEQYF. In DNA form, the CDR3 reads TGCAGTGCTAGAGCGTCTGGGGAAGAGCAGTACTTC.

There are many counts of this clonotype. The rearrangement links TRBV24-1 to TRBJ1-2; possible D gene TRBD1, 6 bases. The ends were cut back, 4 bases at V and 2 bases at J, with 16 bases in the middle. This CDR3 spans 16 amino acids. The germline V gene has CDR1 KGHDR and CDR2 SFDVKD. CDR3 sequence: CATSDHGTQENYGYTF. CDR3 coding DNA: TGTGCCACCAGTGACCACGGGACACAGGAGAACTATGGCTACACCTTC.

The sample holds many counts of this clonotype. The rearrangement joins TRBV27 to TRBJ2-7; D is undetermined. This CDR3 region has 13 residues. Per the germline V gene, CDR1 is MNHEY and CDR2 is SMNVEV (reference sequence). Trimming pared 6 bases from V and 5 bases from J, leaving 14 bases between. The CDR3 here is CASSPSRSHEQYF. The CDR3 DNA reads as TGTGCCAGCAGCCCCTCGAGAAGCCACGAGCAGTACTTC.

The sample holds many counts of this clonotype. The genes are TRBV28 and TRBJ2-1; D not certain. Between the trimmed V and J ends, which lost 6 bases and 7 bases, there was a span of 13 bases. Germline lookup yields CDR1 MDHEN and CDR2 SYDVKM. This CDR3 region has 13 residues. CDR3 nucleotide sequence: TGTGCCAGCAGCCCCCAAATGTGGAATGAGCAGTTCTTC. The encoded protein is CASSPQMWNEQFF.

This clonotype turned up a few times. V usage is TRBV5-6 and J usage is TRBJ2-7; TRBD1 aligns across 8 bases. V shed 4 bases and J 4 bases; nucleotides not matched to a gene: 13. The CDR3 has 16 amino acids. From germline, CDR1 is SGHDT and CDR2 YYEEEE. In DNA, the CDR3 is TGTGCCAGCAGCCGGTACACCGGGACAGGAAGATACGAGCAGTACTTC. Translating it yields CASSRYTGTGRYEQYF. The variable domain in full, with the rest retrieved from reference TRBV5-6 and TRBJ2-7, is DAGVTQSPTHLIKTRGQQVTLRCSPKSGHDTVSWYQQALGQGPQFIFQYYEEEERQRGNFPDRFSGHQFPNYSSELNVNALLLGDSALYLCASSRYTGTGRYEQYFGPGTRLTVT.

This clonotype was seen ten or more times. The rearrangement joins TRBV5-1 to TRBJ2-1, with 10 bases matching TRBD2. This CDR3 has 15 amino acids. Germline lookup yields CDR1 SGHRS and CDR2 YFSETQ. V lost 5 bases, J lost 2 bases, and 4 bases stayed unmatched. The CDR3 nucleotides read TGCGCCAGCAGTAGAGCGGGAGGGCCCTACAATGAGCAGTTCTTC. This gives the protein CASSRAGGPYNEQFF.

The genes are TRBV12-3 or TRBV12-4 and TRBJ2-3, with D possibly TRBD2 on 5 matching bases. CDR3 size: 14 residues. The germline V and J ends were trimmed by 6 bases and 2 bases, with 12 bases remaining between them. The CDR3 loop is CASSPGTNTDTQYF. The CDR3 DNA reads as TGTGCCAGCAGCCCGGGAACTAACACAGATACGCAGTATTTT.

The table lists this clonotype with a few counts. The V gene is TRBV20-1, the J gene TRBJ2-7, with 11 bases matching TRBD1. With 1 base clipped from V and 2 bases from J, the junction kept 22 bases outside the gene matches. The CDR3 contains 21 residues. Germline V lookup: CDR1 DFQATT, CDR2 SNEGSKA (reference sequence). The CDR3 DNA follows: TGCAGTGCTAGAGGGACAGGGGGCGTAGCGGGAGTGTCAGTGTCAGCCTACGAGCAGTACTTC. Translation gives CSARGTGGVAGVSVSAYEQYF.

The chain recombines TRBV9 with TRBJ2-3; TRBD2 might be the D (6 bases). The germline gives CDR1 SGDLS, CDR2 YYNGEE. The CDR3 has 15 amino acids. V lost 0 bases and J lost 2, with 10 bases in between. The CDR3 nucleotides are TGTGCCAGCAGCGTAGGACTAGGTTTCACAGATACGCAGTATTTT. Translating gives CASSVGLGFTDTQYF. The full variable domain, in which reference TRBV9 and TRBJ2-3 provide the parts outside the CDR3, is DSGVTQTPKHLITATGQRVTLRCSPRSGDLSVYWYQQSLDQGLQFLIQYYNGEERAKGNILERFSAQQFPDLHSELNLSSLELGDSALYFCASSVGLGFTDTQYFGPGTRLTVL.

This clonotype was observed a few times. This chain connects TRBV19 to TRBJ2-7; D possibly corresponds to TRBD1 (5 bases). The germline CDR1 and CDR2 sequences are LNHDA and SQIVND (reference sequence). Trimming left V 1 base short and J 0 bases short, with 10 bases between. The CDR3 has 15 residues. CDR3 coding DNA: TGTGCCAGTAGTATAGCGGGCAGGGCCTCCTACGAGCAGTACTTC. Its translation: CASSIAGRASYEQYF.

In this sample, this clonotype turned up many times. The genes are TRBV18 and TRBJ1-1, with D unclear. The CDR3 sequence is 15 residues long. Per germline, CDR1 KGHSH and CDR2 LQKENI. Trimming pared 7 bases from V and 1 base from J, leaving 16 bases between. CDR3 amino acids: CASFAITTENTEAFF. CDR3 bases: TGTGCCAGCTTCGCTATAACAACAGAGAACACTGAAGCTTTCTTT.

This clonotype appeared a few times. This chain joins TRBV9 and TRBJ2-5; TRBD2 is a possible D gene (5 bases). V lost 3 bases to trimming and J lost 7 bases, with 13 bases between them. Germline CDR1 reads SGDLS; CDR2 reads YYNGEE. The CDR3 loop spans 13 amino acids. The CDR3 protein is CASSARVLGTQYF. In nucleotides, the CDR3 is TGTGCCAGCAGCGCGCGGGTTCTCGGGACCCAGTACTTC.